This TCR beta chain was captured by sequencing in a study of blood T cell repertoires in COVID-19 (TCRdb year 2020). The study in broad terms: The collaborator samples originated in the United States, Italy and Spain and spanned the acute and convalescent phases of COVID-19. The prospective study material was composed of cDNA or gDNA derived from T cells, B-cell-depleted T cells, or PBMCs. Where HLA class I and class II types were available, the types were taken from metadata supplied by the sample provider, not from assay-based typing. Samples were obtained from the ongoing ImmuneRACE study (first 160 participants) and from over 1,000 subjects provided by 6 global collaborators. The repertoires were made available in a free public database intended to serve as a resource for research on the immune response to SARS-CoV-2. The dataset comprised deeply sampled blood TCRbeta repertoires from subjects exposed to, actively infected with, or recovered from COVID-19. Sample metadata almost always included a de-identified subject ID, COVID-19 status, age in years and sex.

Overall results and qualifications from the work: Clinical and demographic metadata were provided uncurated, with the amount varying by source and participant.

Measured from the cysteine to the phenylalanine, the CDR3 is 14 residues long. The kept DNA is CDR3 alone, 42 bases in frame from the first base. Trimming takes 3 bases off V and 7 bases off J; junction bases not matched to a gene: 7. From the germline V gene, CDR1 is SQVTM and CDR2 is ANQGSEA. The immunoSEQ Assay, a bias-controlled multiplex PCR, was used to amplify TCRbeta CDR3 regions from genomic DNA. The paper's processing steps were these. Within the assay, amplification of reference gene primers was used to estimate how many nucleated cells each sample contained. To quantify the absolute abundance of each unique TCRbeta CDR3 rearrangement, sequence reads were collapsed and filtered. For each sample, productive Simpson clonality was calculated as the square root of Simpson's diversity index over productive rearrangements. Imported from immuneACCESS, the table was reduced by TCRdb to in-frame sequences with V and J called. These copies leave out some clones; in studies compared against another copy, an unresolved V gene accounts for under half, and the cause of the remainder is not known. V and J calls and clone size are those listed in that table; D and trimming were worked out from the DNA. The sample table shows 110,000 to 150,000 clones, and 80% are seen once. The ten largest clones capture around 3.8% of the sample.

A second Seattle source provided samples from volunteer blood donors who had recovered from COVID-19. Each collaborating institution followed its own protocols to collect whole blood in K2EDTA tubes. For TCRbeta analysis, collaborator samples were shipped as frozen whole blood, as isolated PBMCs, or as DNA extracted from either sample type. Regarding this clone: Its antigen is currently not known. Per-base quality was not reported, and no clone a single base away is much larger than it.

The receptor comes from a man between 65 and 80 years old who had recovered from COVID-19. The chain is encoded by TRBV29-1 joined to TRBJ2-1; a stretch of 9 junction bases matches TRBD2. The specimen was peripheral blood. CDR3 sequence: CSVEVREGFNEQFF. The nucleotide sequence is given as TGCAGCGTTGAGGTGCGGGAGGGCTTTAATGAGCAGTTCTTC.